There are a few counts of the clone carrying this T cell receptor beta chain. Antigen: not known. This CDR3 is 14 amino acids long. Trimming removed 5 bases from V and 5 bases from J; junction bases left unmatched: 8. The V gene's germline CDR1 is LNHDA and CDR2 SQIVND (reference sequence). This sample is part of a study of cytomegalovirus exposure and HLA in healthy donors. General observations from the study: Fewer N-insertions than the roughly 630-donor mean were reportedly shown by an Asian-associated ancestry cluster in a later analysis.

The PCR was carried out with 60 Vbeta primers and 13 Jbeta primers. Only in-frame clones appear in the TCRdb table, and some are missing; sequencing was by immunoSEQ multiplex PCR. This table has roughly 150,000 clones, under 70% appearing once. The sample consisted of PBMCs. The rearrangement uses TRBV19 and TRBJ1-1, with 7 bases matching TRBD1. The source of this sequence is a man aged 25-45 years in good health and CMV-seropositive. The DNA for the CDR3 is TGTGCCAGTAGTCTTGGGAACAGGGGAACTGAAGCTTTCTTT. The encoded protein is CASSLGNRGTEAFF.